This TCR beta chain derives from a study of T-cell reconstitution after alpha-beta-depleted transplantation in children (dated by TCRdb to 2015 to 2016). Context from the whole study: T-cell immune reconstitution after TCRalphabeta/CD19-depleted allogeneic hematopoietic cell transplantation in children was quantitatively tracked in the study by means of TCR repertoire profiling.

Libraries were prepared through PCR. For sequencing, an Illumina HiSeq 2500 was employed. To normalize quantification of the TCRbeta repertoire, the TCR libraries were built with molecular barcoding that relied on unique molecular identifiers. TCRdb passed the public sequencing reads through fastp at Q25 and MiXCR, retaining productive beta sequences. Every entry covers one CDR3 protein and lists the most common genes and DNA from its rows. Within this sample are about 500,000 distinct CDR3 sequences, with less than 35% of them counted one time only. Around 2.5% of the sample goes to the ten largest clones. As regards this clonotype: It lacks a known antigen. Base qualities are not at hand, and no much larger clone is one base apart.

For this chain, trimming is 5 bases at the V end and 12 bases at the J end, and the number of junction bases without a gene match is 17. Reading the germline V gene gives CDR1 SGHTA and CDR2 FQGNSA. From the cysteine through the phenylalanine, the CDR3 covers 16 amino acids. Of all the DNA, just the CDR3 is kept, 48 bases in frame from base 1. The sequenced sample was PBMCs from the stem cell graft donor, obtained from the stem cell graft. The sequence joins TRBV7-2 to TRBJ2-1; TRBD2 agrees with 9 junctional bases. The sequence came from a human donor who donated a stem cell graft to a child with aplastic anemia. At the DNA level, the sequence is TGTGCCAGCAGCACCCCCTGGGGGGTAGCGGGAGTGGGGCAGTTCTTC. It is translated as CASSTPWGVAGVGQFF.